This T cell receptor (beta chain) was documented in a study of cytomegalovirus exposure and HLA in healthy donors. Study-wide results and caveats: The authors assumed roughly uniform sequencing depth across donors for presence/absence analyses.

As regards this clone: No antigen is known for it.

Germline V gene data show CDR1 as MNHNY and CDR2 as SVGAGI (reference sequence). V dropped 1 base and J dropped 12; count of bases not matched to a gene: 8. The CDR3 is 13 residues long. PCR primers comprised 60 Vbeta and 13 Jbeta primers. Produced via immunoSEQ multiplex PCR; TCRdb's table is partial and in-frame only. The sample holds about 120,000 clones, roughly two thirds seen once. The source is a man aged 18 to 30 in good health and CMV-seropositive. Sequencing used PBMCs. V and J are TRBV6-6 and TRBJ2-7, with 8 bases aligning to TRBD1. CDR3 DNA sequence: TGTGCCAGCAGTTACTACGGACAGGGCCGCTGGTACTTC. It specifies CASSYYGQGRWYF.